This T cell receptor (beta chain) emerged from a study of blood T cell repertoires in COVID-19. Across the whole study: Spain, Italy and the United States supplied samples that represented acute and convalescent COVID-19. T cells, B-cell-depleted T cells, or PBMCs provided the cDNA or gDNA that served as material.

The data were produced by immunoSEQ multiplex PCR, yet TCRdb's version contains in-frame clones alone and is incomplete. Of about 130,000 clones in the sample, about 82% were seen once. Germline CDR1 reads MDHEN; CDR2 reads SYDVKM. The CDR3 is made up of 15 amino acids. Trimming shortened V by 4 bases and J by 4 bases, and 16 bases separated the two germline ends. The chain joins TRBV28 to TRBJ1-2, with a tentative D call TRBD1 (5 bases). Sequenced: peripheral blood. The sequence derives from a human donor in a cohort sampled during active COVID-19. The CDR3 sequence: CASSSVTEYLYGYTF. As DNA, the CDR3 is TGTGCCAGCAGTTCCGTGACAGAATATCTCTATGGCTACACCTTC.